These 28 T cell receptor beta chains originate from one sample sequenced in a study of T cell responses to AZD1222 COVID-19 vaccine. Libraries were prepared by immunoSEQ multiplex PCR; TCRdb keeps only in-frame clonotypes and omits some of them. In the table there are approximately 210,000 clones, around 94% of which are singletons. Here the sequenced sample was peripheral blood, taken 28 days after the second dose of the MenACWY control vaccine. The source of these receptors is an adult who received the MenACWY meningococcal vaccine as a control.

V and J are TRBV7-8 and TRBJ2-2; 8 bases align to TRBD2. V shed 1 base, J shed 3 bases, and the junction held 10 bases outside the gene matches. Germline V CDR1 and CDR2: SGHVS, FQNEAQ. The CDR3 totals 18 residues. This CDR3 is CASSLEVSGVYDTGELFF. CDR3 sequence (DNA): TGTGCCAGCAGCTTAGAAGTTAGCGGGGTGTATGACACCGGGGAGCTGTTTTTT.

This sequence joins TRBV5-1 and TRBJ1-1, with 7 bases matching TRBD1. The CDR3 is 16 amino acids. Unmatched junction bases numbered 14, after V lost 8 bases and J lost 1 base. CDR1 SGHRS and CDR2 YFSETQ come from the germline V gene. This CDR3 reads CASHPGDSWGNTEAFF. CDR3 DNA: TGCGCCAGTCACCCGGGGGACAGTTGGGGGAACACTGAAGCTTTCTTT.

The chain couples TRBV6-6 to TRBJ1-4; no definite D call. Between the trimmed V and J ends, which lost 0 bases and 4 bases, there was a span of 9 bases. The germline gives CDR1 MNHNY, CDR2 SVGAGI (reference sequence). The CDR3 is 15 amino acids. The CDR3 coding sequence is TGTGCCAGCAGTTACTCAAGAGATCGTAATGAAAAACTGTTTTTT. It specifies CASSYSRDRNEKLFF.

The CDR3 loop is CASSLVGGEQYF. In nucleotides, the CDR3 is TGTGCCAGCAGCTTGGTGGGAGGCGAGCAGTACTTC. The rearrangement links TRBV5-6 to TRBJ2-7; D might be TRBD2 (6 bases). Germline loops: CDR1 SGHDT, CDR2 YYEEEE. The CDR3 totals 12 residues. V dropped 0 bases and J dropped 6 bases, with 7 bases sitting between them.

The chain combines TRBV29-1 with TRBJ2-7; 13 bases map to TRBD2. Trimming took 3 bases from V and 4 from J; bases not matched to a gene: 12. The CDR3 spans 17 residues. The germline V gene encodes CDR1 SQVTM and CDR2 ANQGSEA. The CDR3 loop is CSVERNGLAGVEYEQYF. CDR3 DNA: TGCAGCGTTGAGCGGAACGGACTAGCGGGAGTGGAGTACGAGCAGTACTTC.

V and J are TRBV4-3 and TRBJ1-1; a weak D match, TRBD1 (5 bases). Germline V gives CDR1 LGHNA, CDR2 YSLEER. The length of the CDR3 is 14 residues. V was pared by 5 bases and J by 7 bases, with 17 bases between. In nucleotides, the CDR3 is TGCGCCAGCAGCACCCGGACACGGAGGTTTGAAGCTTTCTTT. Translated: CASSTRTRRFEAFF.

CDR3 DNA: TGTGCCAGCAGCCAAACGACAGCTCTGGGGACCATATATTTT. Translation: CASSQTTALGTIYF. The chain uses TRBV4-2 and TRBJ1-3, with D possibly being TRBD1 (5 bases). V lost 2 bases and J 10 bases, leaving 15 bases between the germline ends. The CDR3 sequence is 14 residues long. Germline V gene lookup returns CDR1 LGHNA and CDR2 YNFKEQ.

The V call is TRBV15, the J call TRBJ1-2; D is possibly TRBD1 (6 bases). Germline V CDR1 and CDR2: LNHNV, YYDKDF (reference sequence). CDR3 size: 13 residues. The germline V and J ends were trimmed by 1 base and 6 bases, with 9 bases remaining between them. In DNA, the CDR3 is TGTGCCACCAGCAGAGGAGGGGGGAATGGCTACACCTTC. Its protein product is CATSRGGGNGYTF.

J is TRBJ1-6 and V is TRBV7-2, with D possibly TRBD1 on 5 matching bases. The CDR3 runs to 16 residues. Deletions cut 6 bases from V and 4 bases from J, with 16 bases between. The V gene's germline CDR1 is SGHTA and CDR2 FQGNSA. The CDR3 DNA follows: TGTGCCAGCAGTGCCCGGGCAGGGAGATATAATTCACCCCTCCACTTT. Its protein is CASSARAGRYNSPLHF.

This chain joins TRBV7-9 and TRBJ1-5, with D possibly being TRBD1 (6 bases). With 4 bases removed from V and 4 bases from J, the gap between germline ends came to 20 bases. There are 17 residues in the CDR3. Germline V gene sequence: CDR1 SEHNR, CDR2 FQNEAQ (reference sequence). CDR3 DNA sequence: TGTGCCAGCAGCTCTGGGTGGGACATAGCAGGGAATCAGCCCCAGCATTTT. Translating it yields CASSSGWDIAGNQPQHF.

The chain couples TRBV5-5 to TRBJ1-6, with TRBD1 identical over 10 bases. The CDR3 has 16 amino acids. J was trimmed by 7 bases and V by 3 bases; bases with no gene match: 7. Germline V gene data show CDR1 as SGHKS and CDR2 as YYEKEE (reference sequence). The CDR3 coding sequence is TGTGCCAGCAGCTCTTGGGGGGGACAGGGGAATTCACCCCTCCACTTT. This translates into CASSSWGGQGNSPLHF.

Here the CDR3 reads CASTWQQNTEAFF. CDR3 bases: TGTGCCAGCACGTGGCAGCAGAACACTGAAGCTTTCTTT. The genes are TRBV5-8 and TRBJ1-1; no reliable D call. The CDR3 totals 13 residues. Trimming took 6 bases from V and 1 from J, leaving 10 bases between them. The germline V gene encodes CDR1 SGHTS and CDR2 YDEGEE.

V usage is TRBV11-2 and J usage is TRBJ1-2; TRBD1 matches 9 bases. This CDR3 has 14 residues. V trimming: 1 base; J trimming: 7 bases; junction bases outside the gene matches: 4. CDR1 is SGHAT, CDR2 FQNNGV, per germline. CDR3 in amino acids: CASSLVGQGGGYTF. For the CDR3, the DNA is TGTGCCAGCAGCTTAGTGGGACAGGGAGGTGGCTACACCTTC.

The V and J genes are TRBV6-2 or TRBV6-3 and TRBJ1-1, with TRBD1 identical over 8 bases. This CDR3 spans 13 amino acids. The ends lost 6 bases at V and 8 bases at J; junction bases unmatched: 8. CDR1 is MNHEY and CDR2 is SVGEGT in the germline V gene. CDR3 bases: TGTGCCAGCAGCCTAACAGGGGGTTGGGAAGCTTTCTTT. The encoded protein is CASSLTGGWEAFF.

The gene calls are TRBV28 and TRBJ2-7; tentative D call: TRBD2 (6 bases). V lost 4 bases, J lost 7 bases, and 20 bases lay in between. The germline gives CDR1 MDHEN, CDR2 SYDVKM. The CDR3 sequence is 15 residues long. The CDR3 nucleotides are TGTGCCAGCAGTTATCTTGGAGGGGCGCCGCTGGAGCAGTACTTC. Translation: CASSYLGGAPLEQYF.

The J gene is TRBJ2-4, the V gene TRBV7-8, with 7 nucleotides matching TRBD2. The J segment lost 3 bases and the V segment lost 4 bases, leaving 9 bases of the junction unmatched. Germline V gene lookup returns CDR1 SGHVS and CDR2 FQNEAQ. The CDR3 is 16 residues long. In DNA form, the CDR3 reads TGTGCCAGCAGCTCCCCCGGGGAGCGGGACAAAAACATTCAGTACTTC. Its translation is CASSSPGERDKNIQYF.

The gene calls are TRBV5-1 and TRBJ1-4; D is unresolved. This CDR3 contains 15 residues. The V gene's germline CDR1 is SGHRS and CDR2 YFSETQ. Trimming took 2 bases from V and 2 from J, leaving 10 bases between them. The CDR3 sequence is CASSFGSVTNEKLFF. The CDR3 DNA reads TGCGCCAGCAGCTTCGGATCCGTTACTAATGAAAAACTGTTTTTT.

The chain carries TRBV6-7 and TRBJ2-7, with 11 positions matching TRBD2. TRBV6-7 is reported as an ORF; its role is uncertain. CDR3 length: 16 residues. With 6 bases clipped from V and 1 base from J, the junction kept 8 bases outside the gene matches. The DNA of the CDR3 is TGTGCCAGCAGCCCGGGACTAGCGGAGACTTCCTACGAGCAGTACTTC. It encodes CASSPGLAETSYEQYF.

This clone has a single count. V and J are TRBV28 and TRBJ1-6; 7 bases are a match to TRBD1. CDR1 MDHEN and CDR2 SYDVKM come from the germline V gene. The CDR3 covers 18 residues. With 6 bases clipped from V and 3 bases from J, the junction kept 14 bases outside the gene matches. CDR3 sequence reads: CASSPTGNWANYNSPLHF. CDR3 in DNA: TGTGCCAGCAGCCCGACAGGGAATTGGGCTAACTATAATTCACCCCTCCACTTT.

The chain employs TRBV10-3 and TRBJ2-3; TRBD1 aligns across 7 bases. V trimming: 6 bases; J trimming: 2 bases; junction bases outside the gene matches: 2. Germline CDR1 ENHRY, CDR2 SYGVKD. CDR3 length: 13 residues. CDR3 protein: CAIRGTDTDTQYF. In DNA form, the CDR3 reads TGTGCCATCAGAGGGACAGACACAGATACGCAGTATTTT.

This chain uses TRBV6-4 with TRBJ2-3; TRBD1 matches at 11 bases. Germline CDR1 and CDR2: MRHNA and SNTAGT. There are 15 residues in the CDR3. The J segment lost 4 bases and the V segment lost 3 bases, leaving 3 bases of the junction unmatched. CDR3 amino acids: CASSESGQGADTQYF. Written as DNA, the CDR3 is TGTGCCAGCAGTGAGTCGGGACAGGGGGCAGATACGCAGTATTTT.

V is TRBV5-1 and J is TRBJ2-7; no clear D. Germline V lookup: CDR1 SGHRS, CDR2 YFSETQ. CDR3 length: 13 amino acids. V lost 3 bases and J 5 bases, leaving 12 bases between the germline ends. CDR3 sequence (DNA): TGCGCCAGCAGCTCCCAAGAAGGGAACGAGCAGTACTTC. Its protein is CASSSQEGNEQYF. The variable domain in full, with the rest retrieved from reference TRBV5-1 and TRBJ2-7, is KAGVTQTPRYLIKTRGQQVTLSCSPISGHRSVSWYQQTPGQGLQFLFEYFSETQRNKGNFPGRFSGRQFSNSRSEMNVSTLELGDSALYLCASSSQEGNEQYFGPGTRLTVT.

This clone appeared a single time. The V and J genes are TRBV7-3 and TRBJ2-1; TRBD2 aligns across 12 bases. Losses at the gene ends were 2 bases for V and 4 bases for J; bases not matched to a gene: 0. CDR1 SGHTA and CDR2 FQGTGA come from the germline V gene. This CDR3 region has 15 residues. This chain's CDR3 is CASSLGTSGYNEQFF. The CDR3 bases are TGTGCCAGCAGCTTAGGGACTAGCGGGTACAATGAGCAGTTCTTC.

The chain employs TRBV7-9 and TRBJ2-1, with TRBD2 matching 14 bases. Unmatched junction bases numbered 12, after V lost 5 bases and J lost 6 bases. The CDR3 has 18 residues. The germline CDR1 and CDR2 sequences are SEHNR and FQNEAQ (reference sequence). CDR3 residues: CASSAPGTSGSGGNEQFF. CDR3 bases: TGTGCCAGCAGCGCCCCAGGGACTAGCGGGAGCGGTGGCAATGAGCAGTTCTTC.

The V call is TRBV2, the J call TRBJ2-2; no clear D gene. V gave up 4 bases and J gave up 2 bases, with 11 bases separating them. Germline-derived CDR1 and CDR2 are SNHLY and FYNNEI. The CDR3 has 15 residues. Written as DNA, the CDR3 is TGTGCCAGCAGTGTGACGAGACCCAACACCGGGGAGCTGTTTTTT. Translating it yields CASSVTRPNTGELFF.

CDR3 sequence reads: CAWSVRVYEQYF. Here the CDR3 DNA reads TGTGCCTGGAGTGTCCGGGTCTACGAGCAGTACTTC. This chain joins TRBV30 and TRBJ2-7; D not certain. The CDR3 runs to 12 residues. V was shortened by 0 bases and J by 3 bases, with 6 bases between the two germline ends. Germline V gene data show CDR1 as GTSNPN and CDR2 as SVGIG (reference sequence). The whole variable domain, filled in from reference TRBV30 and TRBJ2-7, reads SQTIHQWPATLVQPVGSPLSLECTVEGTSNPNLYWYRQAAGRGLQLLFYSVGIGQISSEVPQNLSASRPQDRQFILSSKKLLLSDSGFYLCAWSVRVYEQYFGPGTRLTVT.

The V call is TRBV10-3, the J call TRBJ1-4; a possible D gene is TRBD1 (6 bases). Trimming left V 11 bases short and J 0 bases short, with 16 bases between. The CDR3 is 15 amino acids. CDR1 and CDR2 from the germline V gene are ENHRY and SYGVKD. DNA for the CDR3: TGTGCCGCGAGCCTGGGGGCGGCAACTAATGAAAAACTGTTTTTT. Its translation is CAASLGAATNEKLFF.

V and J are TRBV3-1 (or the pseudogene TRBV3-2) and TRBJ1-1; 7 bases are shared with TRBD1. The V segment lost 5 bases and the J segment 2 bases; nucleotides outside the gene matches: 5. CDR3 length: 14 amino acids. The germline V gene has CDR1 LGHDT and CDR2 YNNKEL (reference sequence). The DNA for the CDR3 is TGTGCCAGCAGCTCTCACAGGGGAAACACTGAAGCTTTCTTT. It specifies CASSSHRGNTEAFF.